This T cell receptor (beta chain) came from a study of identical twins. The study's findings and limits: The study found that models underestimated out-of-frame TCR alpha sharing in monozygotic twins. The more abundant beta clonotypes in cord blood had fewer insertions, and memory repertoires did not show this.

Looked up from germline, CDR1 is SGHRS and CDR2 is YFSETQ. The CDR3 is made up of 14 amino acids. V lost 1 base and J lost 3, with 11 bases in between. A single record per CDR3 protein comes from TCRdb applying MiXCR to the 5' RACE reads. The sample yields 350,000 to 400,000 distinct CDR3 sequences, around 9% seen once. Points on this clonotype: The antigen is not known.

This receptor was identified in a woman between 45 and 65 years old in good health. The chain uses TRBV5-1 and TRBJ2-7; weak D call: TRBD2 (5 bases). Sequenced input: naive T cells sorted from blood. This chain's CDR3 is CASSLKAGGYEQYF. The CDR3, as DNA: TGCGCCAGCAGCTTGAAGGCGGGCGGCTACGAGCAGTACTTC.